One sample yielded the 13 T cell receptor beta chains listed below, sequenced in a study of T cell repertoires and Cas9 in healthy adults (dated by TCRdb to the late 2010s). Receptor amplification or capture employed the immunoSEQ multiplex PCR assay. TCRdb carries this immuneACCESS record with in-frame sequences only. Its versions omit some clonotypes, under half of them owing to an unresolved V gene in the studies checked, with the rest unexplained. The sample table contains 490 or so clones; only one count was recorded for roughly nine tenths of them. Of the sample, 5% to 6.5% falls within the top ten clones. What was sequenced was SpCas9-reactive CD4+ effector T cells (CD137+, CD154-, CD25-, CD127+) from PBMCs; culture status not recorded. This specimen's cell subset or site label, interpreted: SpCas9-reactive effector T cells. The origin of the receptors is a human donor in good health.

This clone was counted a single time. Here the CDR3 reads CASRDGTSGRNYNEQFF. Here the CDR3 DNA reads TGTGCCAGCAGAGATGGGACTAGCGGGAGAAATTACAATGAGCAGTTCTTC. The rearrangement joins TRBV5-6 to TRBJ2-1, with 14 nucleotides matching TRBD2. The CDR3 runs 17 residues. The trim removed 5 bases at V and 4 bases at J, leaving 8 bases unmatched. Germline lookup yields CDR1 SGHDT and CDR2 YYEEEE. The whole variable domain, filled in from reference TRBV5-6 and TRBJ2-1, reads DAGVTQSPTHLIKTRGQQVTLRCSPKSGHDTVSWYQQALGQGPQFIFQYYEEEERQRGNFPDRFSGHQFPNYSSELNVNALLLGDSALYLCASRDGTSGRNYNEQFFGPGTRLTVL.

The V gene is TRBV5-1, the J gene TRBJ2-2; 7 positions agree with TRBD2. The germline gives CDR1 SGHRS, CDR2 YFSETQ. With V trimmed by 4 bases and J by 2 bases, 5 bases remained unmatched. The CDR3 has 15 amino acids. CDR3 loop: CASSAGDFNTGELFF. CDR3 in DNA: TGCGCCAGCAGCGCGGGGGATTTTAACACCGGGGAGCTGTTTTTT.

The genes are TRBV2 and TRBJ1-2, with D possibly TRBD1 on 6 matching bases. CDR1 is SNHLY, CDR2 FYNNEI, per germline. The CDR3 spans 14 residues. The ends were cut back, 4 bases at V and 8 bases at J, with 17 bases in the middle. CDR3 sequence (DNA): TGTGCCAGCAGTGGAAGTAGCGGACAGCAAGGCTACACCTTC. Protein product: CASSGSSGQQGYTF.

The chain uses TRBV9 and TRBJ2-3; TRBD2 is a possible D gene (5 bases). Germline assignment: CDR1 SGDLS and CDR2 YYNGEE. The length of the CDR3 is 13 residues. V lost 4 bases and J 6 bases, leaving 12 bases between the germline ends. The CDR3 DNA is TGTGCCAGCAGCCCCTCCCCGGGGGATACGCAGTATTTT. It yields the protein CASSPSPGDTQYF.

The gene calls are TRBV7-2 and TRBJ1-2; no definite D call. This CDR3 region has 14 residues. Trimming removed 5 bases at V and 2 bases at J, with 12 bases between. Germline V CDR1 and CDR2: SGHTA, FQGNSA. CDR3: CASSHPTMNYGYTF. The CDR3 DNA is TGTGCCAGCAGCCATCCTACTATGAACTATGGCTACACCTTC.

This sequence joins TRBV7-9 and TRBJ1-4; D gene uncertain. V shed 2 bases and J shed 13 bases, with 17 bases lying between them. The V gene's germline CDR1 is SEHNR and CDR2 FQNEAQ (reference sequence). There are 14 residues in the CDR3. CDR3 residues: CASSLKGSSGRLFF. The DNA of the CDR3 is TGTGCCAGCAGCTTAAAGGGCTCGAGCGGTCGACTGTTTTTT.

The chain recombines TRBV19 with TRBJ2-7; D gene uncertain. Gene TRBJ2-5 matches the end of the DNA better, so the J call may be wrong. Germline V CDR1 and CDR2: LNHDA, SQIVND (reference sequence). CDR3 length: 14 amino acids. The CDR3 region is CASSVGLRRETQYF. Here the CDR3 DNA reads TGTGCCAGTAGTGTCGGGCTCCGGCGGGAGACCCAGTACTTC.

V is TRBV12-5 and J is TRBJ2-7; D not resolved. The germline CDR1 and CDR2 sequences are LGHNT and FRNRAP. The CDR3 is made up of 12 amino acids. Deletions cut 4 bases from V and 6 bases from J, with 10 bases between. The CDR3 region has the DNA TGTGCTAGTGGTTCCCCTCCGAGCGAGCAGTACTTC. This translates into CASGSPPSEQYF. The full variable domain, rest sourced from reference TRBV12-5 and TRBJ2-7, is DARVTQTPRHKVTEMGQEVTMRCQPILGHNTVFWYRQTMMQGLELLAYFRNRAPLDDSGMPKDRFSAEMPDATLATLKIQPSEPRDSAVYFCASGSPPSEQYFGPGTRLTVT.

The V gene is TRBV7-2, the J gene TRBJ1-4; 7 bases fit TRBD1. Germline values: CDR1 SGHTA, CDR2 FQGNSA. The CDR3 loop spans 16 amino acids. V trimming: 5 bases; J trimming: 2 bases; junction bases outside the gene matches: 8. The CDR3 DNA is TGTGCCAGCAGCCCCATGGGCAGGGGGACTAATGAAAAACTGTTTTTT. Amino acid sequence: CASSPMGRGTNEKLFF.

The chain recombines TRBV5-1 with TRBJ1-6; D unresolved. CDR1 is SGHRS and CDR2 is YFSETQ in the germline V gene. CDR3 length: 13 amino acids. V was pared by 7 bases and J by 10 bases, with 15 bases between. The CDR3 nucleotides read TGCGCCAGCGCCGTTCACGAGGAGTCACCCCTCCACTTT. Its protein is CASAVHEESPLHF.

The chain carries TRBV18 and TRBJ2-5; TRBD2 might be the D (6 bases). The J call may be incorrect, as the DNA end agrees better with TRBJ2-7. This CDR3 contains 15 residues. CDR1 and CDR2 from the germline V gene are KGHSH and LQKENI. CDR3 loop: CASSPTGTPGVEQYF. CDR3 in DNA: TGTGCCAGCTCACCGACCGGGACCCCGGGGGTCGAGCAGTACTTC.

This clone was seen once. The V gene is TRBV28, the J gene TRBJ1-1; TRBD1 is a possible D gene (5 bases). Germline CDR1 is MDHEN and CDR2 is SYDVKM. This CDR3 spans 15 amino acids. The V gene lost 2 bases and the J gene lost 5 bases, with 15 bases spanning the gap. As DNA, the CDR3 is TGTGCCAGCAGTTTAAGAGACAGCCCACTAACTGAAGCTTTCTTT. This gives the protein CASSLRDSPLTEAFF.

This clone was seen a single time. V and J are TRBV2 and TRBJ1-2; D is possibly TRBD1 (6 bases). V was clipped by 2 bases and J by 8 bases, with 15 bases between them. Germline CDR1 SNHLY, CDR2 FYNNEI. The CDR3 sequence is 14 residues long. The CDR3 coding sequence is TGTGCCAGCAGTGAAAGTAGCGGACAGCAAGGCTACACCTTC. Its protein product is CASSESSGQQGYTF.